This T cell receptor beta chain was identified in a study of PD-L1 blockade in urothelial cancer (dated by TCRdb to about 2017). About the study as a whole: All patients started therapy around 2014 and received atezolizumab 1,200 mg intravenously every 3 weeks. Pretreatment tumor samples and matched peripheral blood, collected serially before and after atezolizumab treatment, underwent TCR sequencing. A median of roughly 140,000 T cells and roughly 80,000 unique TCRs was obtained from blood samples, and a median clonality of about 0.08 was observed. Blood samples were analyzed at 3 weeks after treatment start (second dose) and at 6 weeks after treatment start. Durable clinical benefit was defined as a progression-free survival longer than 6 months, and TCR features were additionally tested against progression-free survival and overall survival. In the same patients, pretreatment tumors underwent whole exome sequencing and RNA sequencing in addition to TCR sequencing. The study was an exploratory multi-omic analysis of somatic, immune and clinical correlates of response to PD-L1 blockade with atezolizumab in urothelial cancer. Approximately 30 patients had pretreatment blood TCR-seq, roughly 25 had at least one posttreatment blood collection, and roughly 25 had tumor TCR-seq. About 85% of the 29 patients were identified as males with urothelial cancer of bladder origin, and a prior smoking history was reported by 18 of 29 patients. Patients had an ECOG performance status of 0 or 1 and had received between 0 and 3 prior chemotherapy regimens. Durable clinical benefit was achieved by nine patients and was not achieved by 20 patients. Beyond this particular receptor, the publication reports: Improved progression-free and overall survival was found to be associated with pretreatment peripheral blood TCR clonality below the median. Patients with durable benefit showed greater expansion of tumor-associated TCR clones in peripheral blood 3 weeks after starting treatment (n ≈ 22, p = 0.022). Because the sample size was small (n = 29) and many of the analyses were exploratory, the results are meant to be hypothesis-generating.

As for this clone: The antigen this receptor binds is unknown. No per-base quality is available; no much larger clone lies one base away.

Synthetic TCR analog templates were spiked into each PCR so that absolute template abundance could be estimated from read counts. Using the immunoSEQ assay, TCRbeta CDR3 regions were amplified from genomic DNA with bias-controlled V and J gene primers. Sequencing of rearranged TCRbeta segments was done at approximately 20X coverage. Per the source publication's procedure: Sequencing errors were corrected by clustering, and CDR3s were annotated against IMGT so that V, D and J genes could be assigned. Only productive TCRbeta rearrangements were used in downstream analyses, excluding out-of-frame or stop-codon sequences. Clonality was computed as one minus Shannon entropy normalized by the log of the number of unique productive sequences. Clones differing between time points or between blood and tumor were identified using Fisher's exact test with Benjamini-Hochberg correction, with an adjusted p below 0.01 applied as the threshold. TCRdb carries this immuneACCESS record with in-frame sequences only. Its versions omit some clonotypes, under half of them owing to an unresolved V gene in the studies checked, with the rest unexplained. The DNA gave D and trimming, while V, J and clone size come from that table. The sample table shows roughly 120,000 clones, and around nine tenths are seen once. Over 1.5% of the sample is in the top ten clones.

Trimming accounts for 5 bases at V and 9 bases at J, while the number of junction bases matched to no gene is 8. The CDR3 covers 13 residues, taking in both the cysteine and the phenylalanine. The sequence is cut down to CDR3 DNA, 39 bases in frame from base 1. The germline V gene (reference sequence) yields SGHNT for CDR1 and YYREEE for CDR2. The time point label for this specimen denotes: peripheral blood 6 weeks after treatment start. The cohort comprised around 30 patients with locally advanced or metastatic urothelial carcinoma treated at Memorial Sloan Kettering on a trial protocol. Peripheral blood mononuclear cells were collected pretreatment and during treatment, with between 1 and 8 total time points per patient. The Qiagen DNeasy Blood extraction kit was used to purify genomic DNA from total PBMCs and tumor samples. PBMCs were collected pretreatment and during treatment and were isolated and stored as previously described.

The sequence is built from TRBV5-4 and TRBJ2-1; 7 bases in the junction line up with TRBD1. The clonotype comes from a man in his fifties or sixties with urothelial cancer. This sample comprised PBMCs, obtained around atezolizumab (anti-PD-L1) treatment. The CDR3 corresponds to CASSPDSGGEQFF. The nucleotide sequence is given as TGTGCCAGCAGTCCTGACTCAGGGGGTGAGCAGTTCTTC.